The sequence of this T cell receptor (beta chain) was determined in a study of shared clonotypes between healthy human individuals. Concerning this clone itself: Its antigen remains unknown. The same CDR3 can be traced to other DNA sequences in this sample.

This table comes from immunoSEQ multiplex PCR, and its TCRdb copy is limited to in-frame clones, with some not included. The profile shows about 2 million clones, around 96% of them singletons. The naive CD8 fraction comprised CD45RO-negative cells positively selected for CCR7 and excluded terminally differentiated effector memory CD45RA+ cells. Trimming took off 2 bases at V and 6 bases at J, with 4 bases between the two ends. CDR3 size: 11 residues. Germline CDR1 SGHDT, CDR2 YYEEEE. Study results and caveats: Generation of non-shared clonotypes was less probable than generation of clonotypes shared by all four donors.

The sample consisted of naive CD8+ T cells sorted from blood. This TCR derives from a man between 18 and 29 years old in good health. The rearrangement joins TRBV5-6 to TRBJ2-3; D unresolved. The CDR3 coding sequence is TGTGCCAGCAGCTTAACGGATACGCAGTATTTT. This encodes CASSLTDTQYF.